These 13 T cell receptor beta chains originate from one sample sequenced in a study of CD8 T cells in Susac syndrome. RNA in amounts of about 0.5 to 1 ug was reverse transcribed with random hexamers. MiXCR was run by TCRdb on the immunoSEQ multiplex PCR reads, yielding one entry per CDR3 protein. The repertoire consists of 140,000 or so distinct CDR3 sequences, with approximately 96% occurring once and the leading ten covering less than 0.085%. The sequenced material came from CD4+ T cells from PBMCs. The receptors were sampled from a human donor with Susac syndrome.

The V and J genes are TRBV29-1 and TRBJ1-1, with no clear D. The V end was cut by 2 bases, the J end by 1 base, with 8 bases between. The CDR3 runs to 13 residues. CDR1 SQVTM and CDR2 ANQGSEA come from the germline V gene. The CDR3 sequence is CSVESARNTEAFF. CDR3 sequence (DNA): TGCAGCGTTGAATCGGCCAGGAACACTGAAGCTTTCTTT.

The gene calls are TRBV20-1 and TRBJ2-3; D tentatively reads TRBD1 or TRBD2 (6 bases each). The CDR3 has 15 amino acids. Looked up from germline, CDR1 is DFQATT and CDR2 is SNEGSKA (reference sequence). V lost 4 bases and J 1 base, leaving 15 bases between the germline ends. The CDR3 protein is CSATWGALGTDTQYF. DNA of the CDR3: TGCAGTGCTACTTGGGGGGCCCTGGGCACAGATACGCAGTATTTT.

The J gene is TRBJ2-7, the V gene TRBV12-3 or TRBV12-4; D is perhaps TRBD1 (6 bases). The CDR3 covers 13 residues. V was cut by 7 bases and J by 1 base, with 11 bases left in between. This CDR3 reads CASTPDSSYEQYF. In DNA form, the CDR3 reads TGTGCCAGCACCCCGGACAGTTCCTACGAGCAGTACTTC.

This clonotype was seen only once. The chain uses TRBV3-1 and TRBJ2-3, with unresolved D. Trimming pared 5 bases from V and 6 bases from J, leaving 15 bases between. Germline V lookup: CDR1 LGHDT, CDR2 YNNKEL (reference sequence). The CDR3 runs to 14 residues. CDR3 amino acids: CASSDAFGVDTQYF. The CDR3 bases are TGTGCCAGCAGCGATGCATTTGGTGTTGATACGCAGTATTTT.

The V call is TRBV24-1, the J call TRBJ2-1, with 8 bases matching TRBD1. Germline CDR1 reads KGHDR; CDR2 reads SFDVKD. This CDR3 is built from 15 residues. The trim removed 2 bases at V and 5 bases at J, leaving 4 bases unmatched. The CDR3 is CATSDSGTGHNEQFF. The CDR3, as DNA: TGTGCCACCAGTGATTCCGGGACAGGACACAATGAGCAGTTCTTC.

This sequence joins TRBV29-1 and TRBJ2-7; the D is unclear. This CDR3 region has 13 residues. The V gene's germline CDR1 is SQVTM and CDR2 ANQGSEA. The V and J ends lost 6 bases and 4 bases respectively, with 16 bases between them. This chain's CDR3 is CSVWVQESYEQYF. The CDR3 bases are TGCAGCGTCTGGGTGCAGGAGTCATACGAGCAGTACTTC.

This chain joins TRBV7-9 and TRBJ1-2; 7 nucleotides agree with TRBD1. With 1 base clipped from V and 10 bases from J, the junction kept 12 bases outside the gene matches. The CDR3 extends over 15 amino acids. Germline V CDR1 and CDR2: SEHNR, FQNEAQ (reference sequence). The CDR3 coding sequence is TGTGCCAGCAGCTTAGGACAGGGTGGTATCAGGGACTACACCTTC. Amino acids: CASSLGQGGIRDYTF.

J is TRBJ2-1 and V is TRBV29-1, with D tentatively TRBD1 (6 bases). Deletions cut 8 bases from V and 0 bases from J, with 20 bases between. CDR3 length: 16 amino acids. Germline CDR1 is SQVTM and CDR2 is ANQGSEA. DNA for the CDR3: TGCAGCACCCAGGGGAGTCTGCTGAGCTCCTACAATGAGCAGTTCTTC. Translated, it gives CSTQGSLLSSYNEQFF.

A few counts support this clonotype. The chain is built from TRBV6-2 or TRBV6-3 and TRBJ2-7; TRBD1 matches at 7 bases. Germline loops: CDR1 MNHEY, CDR2 SVGEGT. The CDR3 runs to 15 residues. V was pared by 8 bases and J by 2 bases, with 12 bases of the junction left unmatched. Here the CDR3 DNA reads TGTGCCAGCTCACGCTCAAGGACAGGAGCCTACGAGCAGTACTTC. It codes for CASSRSRTGAYEQYF.

V and J are TRBV20-1 and TRBJ2-7; possible D gene TRBD2, 6 bases. CDR3 length: 15 residues. V lost 1 base and J lost 2, with 15 bases in between. Germline V gene data show CDR1 as DFQATT and CDR2 as SNEGSKA (reference sequence). The CDR3 DNA follows: TGCAGTGCTAGAGCGGGGCTGGGGGGTCCCTACGAGCAGTACTTC. Its translation: CSARAGLGGPYEQYF.

V is TRBV14 and J is TRBJ2-7; 8 bases map to TRBD2. The CDR3 loop spans 15 amino acids. Germline lookup yields CDR1 SGHDN and CDR2 FVKESK. J lost 4 bases, V lost 3 bases, and 8 bases had no gene match. This CDR3 reads CASSHGLADRYEQYF. The DNA of the CDR3 is TGTGCCAGCAGCCACGGACTAGCAGATCGTTACGAGCAGTACTTC.

J is TRBJ1-1 and V is TRBV7-3; D is perhaps TRBD1 (6 bases). V lost 5 bases and J lost 1, with 8 bases in between. From germline, CDR1 is SGHTA and CDR2 FQGTGA. The CDR3 loop spans 13 amino acids. The CDR3 nucleotides are TGTGCCAGCAGCACACAGGGGAACACTGAAGCTTTCTTT. As protein: CASSTQGNTEAFF.

CDR3 residues: CSVQSHSNQPQHF. CDR3 nucleotides: TGCAGCGTACAGAGTCATAGCAATCAGCCCCAGCATTTT. The chain has TRBV29-1 and TRBJ1-5; D gene ambiguous. CDR3 length: 13 residues. Germline assignment: CDR1 SQVTM and CDR2 ANQGSEA. Trimming removed 6 bases from V and 0 bases from J, with 9 bases in between.